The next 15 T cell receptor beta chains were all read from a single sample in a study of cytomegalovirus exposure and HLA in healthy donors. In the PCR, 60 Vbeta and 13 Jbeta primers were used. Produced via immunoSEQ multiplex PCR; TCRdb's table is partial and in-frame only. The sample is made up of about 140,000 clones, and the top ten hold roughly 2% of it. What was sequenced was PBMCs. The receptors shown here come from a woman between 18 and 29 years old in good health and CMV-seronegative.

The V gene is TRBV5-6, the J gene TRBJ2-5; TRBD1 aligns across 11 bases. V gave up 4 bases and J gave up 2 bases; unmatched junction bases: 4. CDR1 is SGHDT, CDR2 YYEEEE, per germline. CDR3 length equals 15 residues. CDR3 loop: CASSPGQGVQETQYF. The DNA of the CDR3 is TGTGCCAGCAGCCCGGGACAGGGGGTACAAGAGACCCAGTACTTC.

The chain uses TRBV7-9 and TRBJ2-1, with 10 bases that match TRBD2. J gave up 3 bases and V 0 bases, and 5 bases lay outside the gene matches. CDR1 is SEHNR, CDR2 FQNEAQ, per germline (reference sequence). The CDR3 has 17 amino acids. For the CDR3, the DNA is TGTGCCAGCAGCTTAGCGGCTAGCGGGAGTCTCTACAATGAGCAGTTCTTC. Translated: CASSLAASGSLYNEQFF.

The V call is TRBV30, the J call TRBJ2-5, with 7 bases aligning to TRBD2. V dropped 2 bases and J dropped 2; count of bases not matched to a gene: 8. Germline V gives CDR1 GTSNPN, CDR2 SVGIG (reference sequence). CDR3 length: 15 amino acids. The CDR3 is CAWSFPGLLQETQYF. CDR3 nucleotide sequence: TGTGCCTGGAGTTTCCCGGGACTACTACAAGAGACCCAGTACTTC.

CDR3 bases: TGTGCCAGAGCGCGGAGTAGCACAGATACGCAGTATTTT. Its translation is CARARSSTDTQYF. This chain connects TRBV27 to TRBJ2-3; D ambiguous. The V end was cut by 9 bases, the J end by 0 bases, with 10 bases between. This CDR3 is 13 amino acids long. CDR1 is MNHEY, CDR2 SMNVEV, per germline (reference sequence).

CDR3 in DNA: TGTGCCAGCAGCCCACCGACAGGGGGGTCCTCCACAGATACGCAGTATTTT. Translating gives CASSPPTGGSSTDTQYF. The chain carries TRBV13 and TRBJ2-3; 9 nucleotides match TRBD1. Per the germline V gene, CDR1 is PRHDT and CDR2 is FYEKMQ (reference sequence). Losses at the gene ends were 5 bases for V and 2 bases for J; bases not matched to a gene: 11. The CDR3 covers 17 residues. Full variable domain (remainder filled in from reference TRBV13 and TRBJ2-3): AAGVIQSPRHLIKEKRETATLKCYPIPRHDTVYWYQQGPGQDPQFLISFYEKMQSDKGSIPDRFSAQQFSDYHSELNMSSLELGDSALYFCASSPPTGGSSTDTQYFGPGTRLTVL.

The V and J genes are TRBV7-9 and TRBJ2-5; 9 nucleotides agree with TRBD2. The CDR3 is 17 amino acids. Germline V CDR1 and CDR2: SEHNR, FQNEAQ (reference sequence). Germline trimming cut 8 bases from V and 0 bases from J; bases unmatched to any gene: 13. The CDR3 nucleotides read TGTGCCAGCCAATTGGGGCGGGCTAGCGGGAACCAAGAGACCCAGTACTTC. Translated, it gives CASQLGRASGNQETQYF.

This chain's CDR3 is CASSLGLAESSYEQYF. The DNA for the CDR3 is TGTGCCAGCAGCTTAGGACTAGCGGAAAGCTCCTACGAGCAGTACTTC. V gene TRBV11-2 combines with J gene TRBJ2-7; 9 bases match TRBD2. Trimming took 1 base from V and 0 from J; bases not matched to a gene: 4. The CDR3 is 16 amino acids. Per germline, CDR1 SGHAT and CDR2 FQNNGV.

CDR3 protein: CASSGWQGEEKLFF. The CDR3 DNA sequence: TGTGCCAGCAGTGGGTGGCAGGGGGAAGAAAAACTGTTTTTT. V usage is TRBV6-5 and J usage is TRBJ1-4; 7 bases agree with TRBD1. Germline CDR1 is MNHEY and CDR2 is SVGAGI. J was trimmed by 8 bases and V by 5 bases; bases with no gene match: 8. The CDR3 totals 14 residues.

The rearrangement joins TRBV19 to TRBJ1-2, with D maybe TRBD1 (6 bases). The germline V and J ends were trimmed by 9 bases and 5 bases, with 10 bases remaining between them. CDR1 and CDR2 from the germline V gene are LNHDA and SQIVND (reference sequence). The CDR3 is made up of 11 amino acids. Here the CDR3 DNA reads TGTGCCAGGGCAAGGGGGTATGGCTACACCTTC. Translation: CARARGYGYTF.

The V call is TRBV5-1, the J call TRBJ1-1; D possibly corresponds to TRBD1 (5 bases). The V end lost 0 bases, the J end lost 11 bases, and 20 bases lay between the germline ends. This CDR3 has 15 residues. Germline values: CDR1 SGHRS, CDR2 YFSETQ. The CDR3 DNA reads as TGCGCCAGCAGCTTGGTTCCAGGGTCGGCACTGTTCGCTTTCTTT. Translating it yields CASSLVPGSALFAFF.

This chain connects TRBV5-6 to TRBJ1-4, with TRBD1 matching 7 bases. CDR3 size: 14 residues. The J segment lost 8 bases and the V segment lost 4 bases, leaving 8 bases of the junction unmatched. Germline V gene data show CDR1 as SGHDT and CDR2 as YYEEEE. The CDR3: CASSQDRFEEKLFF. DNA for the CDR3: TGTGCCAGCAGCCAGGACAGGTTCGAGGAAAAACTGTTTTTT.

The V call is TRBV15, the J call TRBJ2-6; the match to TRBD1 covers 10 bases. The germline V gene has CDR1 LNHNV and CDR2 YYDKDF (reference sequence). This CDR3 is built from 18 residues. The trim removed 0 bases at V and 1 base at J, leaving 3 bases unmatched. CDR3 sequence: CATSREGTGASGANVLTF. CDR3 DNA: TGTGCCACCAGCAGAGAGGGGACAGGGGCATCTGGGGCCAACGTCCTGACTTTC. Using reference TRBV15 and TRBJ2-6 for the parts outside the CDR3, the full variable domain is DAMVIQNPRYQVTQFGKPVTLSCSQTLNHNVMYWYQQKSSQAPKLLFHYYDKDFNNEADTPDNFQSRRPNTSFCFLDIRSPGLGDTAMYLCATSREGTGASGANVLTFGAGSRLTVL.

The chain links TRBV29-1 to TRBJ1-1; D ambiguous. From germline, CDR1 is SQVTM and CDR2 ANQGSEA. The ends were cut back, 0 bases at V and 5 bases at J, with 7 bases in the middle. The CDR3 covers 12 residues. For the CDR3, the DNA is TGCAGCGTTGAAGATACGGGGACTGAAGCTTTCTTT. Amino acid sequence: CSVEDTGTEAFF.

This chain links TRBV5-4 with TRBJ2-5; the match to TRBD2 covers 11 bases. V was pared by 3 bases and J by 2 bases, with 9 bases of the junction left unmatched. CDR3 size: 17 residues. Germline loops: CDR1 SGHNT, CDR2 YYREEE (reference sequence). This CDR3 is CASSSWGLADQQETQYF. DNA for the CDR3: TGTGCCAGCAGCTCCTGGGGACTAGCGGACCAACAAGAGACCCAGTACTTC.

CDR3 DNA sequence: TGTGCCAGCAGCCTCAACAGTAACACCGGGGAGCTGTTTTTT. This sequence encodes CASSLNSNTGELFF. This chain connects TRBV11-2 to TRBJ2-2, with D hard to call. Germline V lookup: CDR1 SGHAT, CDR2 FQNNGV. The V and J ends lost 5 bases and 2 bases respectively, with 9 bases between them. CDR3 length: 14 residues.